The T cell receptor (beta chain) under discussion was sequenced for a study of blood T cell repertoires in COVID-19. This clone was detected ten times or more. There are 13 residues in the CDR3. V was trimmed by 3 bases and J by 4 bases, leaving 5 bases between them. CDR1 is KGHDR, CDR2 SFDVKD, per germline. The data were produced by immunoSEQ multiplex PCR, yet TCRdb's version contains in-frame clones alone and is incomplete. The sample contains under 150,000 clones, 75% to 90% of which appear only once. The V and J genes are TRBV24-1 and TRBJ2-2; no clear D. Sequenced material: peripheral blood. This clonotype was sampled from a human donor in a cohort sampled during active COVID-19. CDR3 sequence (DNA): TGTGCCACCAGTGATCCAGGCACCGGGGAGCTGTTTTTT. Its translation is CATSDPGTGELFF.